This TCR beta chain is drawn from a study of T cell responses to AZD1222 COVID-19 vaccine. Study-wide findings and caveats: Sampling that yielded the repertoires occurred only after the peak T cell response.

The CDR3 extends over 16 amino acids. CDR1 is SGHRS, CDR2 YFSETQ, per germline. V gave up 0 bases and J gave up 4 bases, with 15 bases separating them. Note on this clone: The antigen is not known.

Libraries were prepared by immunoSEQ multiplex PCR; TCRdb keeps only in-frame clonotypes and omits some of them. The sample lists fewer than 100,000 clones, about 88% occurring once. Here the sequenced sample was peripheral blood, taken on day 0 of AZD1222 vaccination. V gene TRBV5-1 combines with J gene TRBJ2-3; the D is unclear. This sequence was found in an adult in good health. The DNA of the CDR3 is TGCGCCAGCAGCTTGGGCTTCGGCGCGGTTTCAGATACGCAGTATTTT. This gives the protein CASSLGFGAVSDTQYF. Combining the CDR3 with reference TRBV5-1 and TRBJ2-3 gives the whole variable domain KAGVTQTPRYLIKTRGQQVTLSCSPISGHRSVSWYQQTPGQGLQFLFEYFSETQRNKGNFPGRFSGRQFSNSRSEMNVSTLELGDSALYLCASSLGFGAVSDTQYFGPGTRLTVL.